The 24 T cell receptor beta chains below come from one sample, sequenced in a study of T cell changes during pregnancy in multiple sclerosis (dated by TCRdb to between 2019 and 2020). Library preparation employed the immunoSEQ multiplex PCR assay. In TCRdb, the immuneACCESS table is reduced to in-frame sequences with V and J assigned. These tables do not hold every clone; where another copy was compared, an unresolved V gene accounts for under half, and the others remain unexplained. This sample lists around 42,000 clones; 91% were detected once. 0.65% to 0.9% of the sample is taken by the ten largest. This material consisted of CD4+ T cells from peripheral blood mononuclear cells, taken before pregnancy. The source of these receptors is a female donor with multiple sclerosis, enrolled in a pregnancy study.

The CDR3 spells CSVSPGQGPSTEAFF. CDR3 DNA sequence: TGCAGCGTTTCCCCGGGACAGGGACCCAGCACTGAAGCTTTCTTT. The V call is TRBV29-1, the J call TRBJ1-1; 9 nucleotides agree with TRBD1. The CDR3 sequence is 15 residues long. Germline V lookup: CDR1 SQVTM, CDR2 ANQGSEA. V lost 5 bases to trimming and J lost 4 bases; unmatched junction nucleotides: 11.

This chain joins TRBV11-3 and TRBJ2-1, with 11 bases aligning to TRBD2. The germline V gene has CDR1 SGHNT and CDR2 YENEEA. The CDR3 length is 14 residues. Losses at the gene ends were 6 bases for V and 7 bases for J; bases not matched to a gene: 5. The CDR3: CASSSGGARNEQFF. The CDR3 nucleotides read TGTGCCAGCAGTAGCGGGGGGGCCAGGAATGAGCAGTTCTTC.

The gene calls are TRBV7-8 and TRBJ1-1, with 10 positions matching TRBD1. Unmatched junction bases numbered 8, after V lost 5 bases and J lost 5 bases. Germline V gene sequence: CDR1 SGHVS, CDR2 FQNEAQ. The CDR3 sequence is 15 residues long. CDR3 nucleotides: TGTGCCAGCAGCCTTAGGACAGGGGGTGGGACTGAAGCTTTCTTT. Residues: CASSLRTGGGTEAFF.

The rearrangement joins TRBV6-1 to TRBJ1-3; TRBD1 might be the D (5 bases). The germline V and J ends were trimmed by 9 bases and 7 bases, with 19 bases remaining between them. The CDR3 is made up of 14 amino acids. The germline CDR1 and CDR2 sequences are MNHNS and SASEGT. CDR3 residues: CASPAAGRVNTIYF. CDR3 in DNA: TGTGCCAGTCCAGCAGCCGGCAGGGTGAACACCATATATTTT.

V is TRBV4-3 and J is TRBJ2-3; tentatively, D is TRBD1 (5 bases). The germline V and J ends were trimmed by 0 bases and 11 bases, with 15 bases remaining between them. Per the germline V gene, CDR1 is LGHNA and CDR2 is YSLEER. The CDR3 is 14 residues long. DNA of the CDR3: TGCGCCAGCAGCCAAGATTACAGGCCCCAAGGGCAGTATTTT. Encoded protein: CASSQDYRPQGQYF.

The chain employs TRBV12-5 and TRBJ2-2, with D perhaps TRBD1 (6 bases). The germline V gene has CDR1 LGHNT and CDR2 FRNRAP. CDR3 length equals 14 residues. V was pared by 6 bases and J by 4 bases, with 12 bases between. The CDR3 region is CASGSGVFTGELFF. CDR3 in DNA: TGTGCTAGTGGCTCAGGGGTATTCACCGGGGAGCTGTTTTTT.

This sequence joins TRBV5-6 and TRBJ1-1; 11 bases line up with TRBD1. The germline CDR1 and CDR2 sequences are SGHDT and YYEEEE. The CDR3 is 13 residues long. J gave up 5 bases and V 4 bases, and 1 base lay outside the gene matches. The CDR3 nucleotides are TGTGCCAGCAGCCGGGACAGGGGGACTGAAGCTTTCTTT. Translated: CASSRDRGTEAFF.

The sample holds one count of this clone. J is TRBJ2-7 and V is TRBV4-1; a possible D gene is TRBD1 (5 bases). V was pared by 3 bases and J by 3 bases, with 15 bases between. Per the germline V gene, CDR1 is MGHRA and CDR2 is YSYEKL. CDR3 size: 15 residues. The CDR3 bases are TGCGCCAGCAGCCAGTATAGCAGGGCAATCTACGAGCAGTACTTC. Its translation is CASSQYSRAIYEQYF.

The CDR3 sequence: CASSLPRLNDRDEQYF. The CDR3 DNA reads as TGTGCCAGCAGTTTACCCCGCCTTAATGACAGGGACGAGCAGTACTTC. This rearrangement joins TRBV28 to TRBJ2-7; 7 bases fit TRBD1. Per the germline V gene, CDR1 is MDHEN and CDR2 is SYDVKM. J was trimmed by 5 bases and V by 2 bases; bases with no gene match: 12. The CDR3 totals 16 residues.

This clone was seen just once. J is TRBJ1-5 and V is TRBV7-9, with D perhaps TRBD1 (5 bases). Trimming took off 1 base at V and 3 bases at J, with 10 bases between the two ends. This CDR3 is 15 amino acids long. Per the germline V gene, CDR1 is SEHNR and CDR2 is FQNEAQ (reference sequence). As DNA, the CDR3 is TGTGCCAGCAGCTTAGGGGGGGAAGTCAATCAGCCCCAGCATTTT. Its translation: CASSLGGEVNQPQHF.

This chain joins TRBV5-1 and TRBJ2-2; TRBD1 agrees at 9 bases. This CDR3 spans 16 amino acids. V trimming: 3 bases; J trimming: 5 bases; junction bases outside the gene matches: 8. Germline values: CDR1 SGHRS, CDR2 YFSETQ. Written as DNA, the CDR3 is TGCGCCAGCAGCTGGGACAGGGTGCCTTTAACCGGGGAGCTGTTTTTT. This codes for CASSWDRVPLTGELFF.

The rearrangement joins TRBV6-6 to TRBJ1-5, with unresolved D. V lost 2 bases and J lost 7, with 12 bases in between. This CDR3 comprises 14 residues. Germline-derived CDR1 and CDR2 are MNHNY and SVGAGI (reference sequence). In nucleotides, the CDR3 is TGTGCCAGCAGTTACCGGCAGACACAACAGCCCCAGCATTTT. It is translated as CASSYRQTQQPQHF.

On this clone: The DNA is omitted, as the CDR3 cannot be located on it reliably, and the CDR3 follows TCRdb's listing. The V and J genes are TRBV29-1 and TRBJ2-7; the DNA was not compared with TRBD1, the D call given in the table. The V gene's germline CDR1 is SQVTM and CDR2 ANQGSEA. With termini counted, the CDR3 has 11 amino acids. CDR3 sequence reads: CSVGQGNDKYF.

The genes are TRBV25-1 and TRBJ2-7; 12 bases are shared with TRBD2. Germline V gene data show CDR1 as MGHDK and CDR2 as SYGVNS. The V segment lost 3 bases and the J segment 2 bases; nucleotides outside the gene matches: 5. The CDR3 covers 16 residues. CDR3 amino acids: CASSEASGGATYEQYF. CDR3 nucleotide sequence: TGTGCCAGCAGTGAGGCTAGCGGGGGGGCAACCTACGAGCAGTACTTC.

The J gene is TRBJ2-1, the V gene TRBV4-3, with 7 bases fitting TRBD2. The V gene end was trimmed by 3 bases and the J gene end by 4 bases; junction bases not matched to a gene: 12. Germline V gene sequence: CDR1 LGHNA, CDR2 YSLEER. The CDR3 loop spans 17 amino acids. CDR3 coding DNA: TGCGCCAGCAGCCAGGACGTGGTGGGGGGGACTTACAATGAGCAGTTCTTC. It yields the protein CASSQDVVGGTYNEQFF.

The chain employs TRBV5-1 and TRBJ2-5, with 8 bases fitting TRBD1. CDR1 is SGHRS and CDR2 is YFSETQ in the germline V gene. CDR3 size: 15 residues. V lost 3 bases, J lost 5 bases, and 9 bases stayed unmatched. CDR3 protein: CASSWRQGARETQYF. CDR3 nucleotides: TGCGCCAGCAGCTGGAGGCAGGGGGCGAGGGAGACCCAGTACTTC.

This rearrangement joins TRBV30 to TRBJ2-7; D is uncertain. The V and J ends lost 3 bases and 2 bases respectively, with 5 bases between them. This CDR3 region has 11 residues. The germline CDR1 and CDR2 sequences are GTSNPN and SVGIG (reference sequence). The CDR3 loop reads CAWSTAYEQYF. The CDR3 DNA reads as TGTGCCTGGAGCACAGCCTACGAGCAGTACTTC.

The CDR3 nucleotides are TGTGCCAGCAGCCGTGGACAGGGGAACACTGAAGCTTTCTTT. This gives the protein CASSRGQGNTEAFF. This chain joins TRBV11-1 and TRBJ1-1, with 8 bases identical to TRBD1. Germline V lookup: CDR1 SGHAT, CDR2 FQDESV (reference sequence). Trimming removed 5 bases from V and 1 base from J; junction bases left unmatched: 3. This CDR3 is 14 amino acids long.

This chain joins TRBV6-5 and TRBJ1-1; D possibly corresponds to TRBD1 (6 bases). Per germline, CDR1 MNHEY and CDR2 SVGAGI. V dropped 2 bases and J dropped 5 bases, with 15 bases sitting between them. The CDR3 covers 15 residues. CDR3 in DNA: TGTGCCAGCAGTTACCCAGGGGTGGTGGGGACTGAAGCTTTCTTT. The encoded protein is CASSYPGVVGTEAFF.

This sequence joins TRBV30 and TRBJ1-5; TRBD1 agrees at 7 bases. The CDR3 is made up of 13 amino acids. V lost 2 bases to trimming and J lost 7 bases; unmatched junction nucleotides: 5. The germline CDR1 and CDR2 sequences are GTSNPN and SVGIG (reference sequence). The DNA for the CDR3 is TGTGCCTGGAGTTTAACAGGGGCCCAGCCCCAGCATTTT. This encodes CAWSLTGAQPQHF.

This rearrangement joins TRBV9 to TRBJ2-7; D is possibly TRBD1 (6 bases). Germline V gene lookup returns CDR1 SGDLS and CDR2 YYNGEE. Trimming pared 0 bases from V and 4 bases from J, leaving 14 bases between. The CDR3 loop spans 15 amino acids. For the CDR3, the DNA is TGTGCCAGCAGCGTAGGCAAGGGACAAGTTTACGAGCAGTACTTC. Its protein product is CASSVGKGQVYEQYF.

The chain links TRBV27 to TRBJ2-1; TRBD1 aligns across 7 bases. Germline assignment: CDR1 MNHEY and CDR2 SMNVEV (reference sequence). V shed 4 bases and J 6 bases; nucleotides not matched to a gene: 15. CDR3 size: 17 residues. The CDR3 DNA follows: TGTGCCAGCAGTTGGAGACCGACAGGGTTAGTGGTCAATGAGCAGTTCTTC. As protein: CASSWRPTGLVVNEQFF.

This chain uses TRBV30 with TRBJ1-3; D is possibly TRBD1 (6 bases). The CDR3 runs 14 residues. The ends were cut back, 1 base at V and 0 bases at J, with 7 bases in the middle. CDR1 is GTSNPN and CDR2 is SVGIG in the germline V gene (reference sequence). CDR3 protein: CAWSEGGSGNTIYF. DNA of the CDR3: TGTGCCTGGAGTGAAGGGGGCTCTGGAAACACCATATATTTT.

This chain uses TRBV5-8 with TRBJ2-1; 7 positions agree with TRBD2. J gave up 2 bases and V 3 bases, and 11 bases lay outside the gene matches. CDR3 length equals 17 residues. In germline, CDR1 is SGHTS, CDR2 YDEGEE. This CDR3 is CASSSTLLAATYNEQFF. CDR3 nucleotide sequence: TGTGCCAGCAGCTCGACCCTTCTAGCGGCTACCTACAATGAGCAGTTCTTC.